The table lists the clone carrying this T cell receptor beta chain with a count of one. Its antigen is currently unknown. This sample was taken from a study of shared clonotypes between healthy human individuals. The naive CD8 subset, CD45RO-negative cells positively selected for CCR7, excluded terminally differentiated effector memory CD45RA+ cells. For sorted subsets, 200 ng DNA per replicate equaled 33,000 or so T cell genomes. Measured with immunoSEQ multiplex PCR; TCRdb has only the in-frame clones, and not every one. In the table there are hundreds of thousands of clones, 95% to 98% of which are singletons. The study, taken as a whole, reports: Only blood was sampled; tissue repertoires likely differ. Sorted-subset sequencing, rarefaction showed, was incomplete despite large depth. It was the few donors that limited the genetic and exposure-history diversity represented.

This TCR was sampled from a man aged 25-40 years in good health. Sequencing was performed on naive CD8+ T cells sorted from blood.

The CDR3 loop reads CASRSRDRGLYEQYF. The CDR3 DNA follows: TGTGCCAGCAGATCCCGCGACAGGGGGCTATACGAGCAGTACTTC. The rearrangement joins TRBV5-6 to TRBJ2-7; 10 bases agree with TRBD1. The V gene end was trimmed by 5 bases and the J gene end by 4 bases; junction bases not matched to a gene: 9. The CDR3 extends over 15 amino acids. CDR1 is SGHDT and CDR2 is YYEEEE in the germline V gene. Supplemented by reference TRBV5-6 and TRBJ2-7, the full variable domain reads DAGVTQSPTHLIKTRGQQVTLRCSPKSGHDTVSWYQQALGQGPQFIFQYYEEEERQRGNFPDRFSGHQFPNYSSELNVNALLLGDSALYLCASRSRDRGLYEQYFGPGTRLTVT.